The 20 T cell receptor beta chains presented below share a single source sample, sequenced in a study of cytomegalovirus exposure and HLA in healthy donors. PCR amplification relied on 60 Vbeta primers (plus 13 Jbeta primers). Libraries were prepared by immunoSEQ multiplex PCR; TCRdb keeps only in-frame clonotypes and omits some of them. The repertoire includes roughly 140,000 clones, 73% of them detected once, and around 14% sits in the top ten. The sequencing input was PBMCs. These receptors came from a human donor in good health.

The rearrangement joins TRBV7-9 to TRBJ1-5; unclear D gene. Trimming removed 5 bases from V and 0 bases from J, with 8 bases in between. This CDR3 spans 14 amino acids. CDR1 SEHNR and CDR2 FQNEAQ come from the germline V gene (reference sequence). CDR3 nucleotides: TGTGCCAGCAGCCTAGGCGATAGCAATCAGCCCCAGCATTTT. Translated, it gives CASSLGDSNQPQHF.

The rearrangement uses TRBV11-2 and TRBJ2-3; D is possibly TRBD2 (6 bases). In germline, CDR1 is SGHAT, CDR2 FQNNGV. The CDR3 is made up of 15 amino acids. V was clipped by 4 bases and J by 0 bases, with 11 bases between them. The CDR3 sequence is CASSYGGTSTDTQYF. The CDR3 bases are TGTGCCAGCAGCTATGGGGGGACTAGCACAGATACGCAGTATTTT.

J is TRBJ1-1 and V is TRBV13; D remains ambiguous. Germline lookup yields CDR1 PRHDT and CDR2 FYEKMQ (reference sequence). V dropped 5 bases and J dropped 6 bases, with 16 bases sitting between them. The CDR3 is 14 amino acids. This CDR3 is CASSAEIADSEAFF. The CDR3 DNA reads TGTGCCAGCAGCGCAGAAATAGCGGACTCTGAAGCTTTCTTT.

This CDR3 is CASSPLLAGGTGELFF. The CDR3 DNA is TGTGCCAGCAGCCCCCTGCTAGCGGGAGGGACCGGGGAGCTGTTTTTT. This chain uses TRBV9 with TRBJ2-2, with TRBD2 identical over 12 bases. The CDR3 contains 16 residues. Germline V lookup: CDR1 SGDLS, CDR2 YYNGEE. J gave up 5 bases and V 4 bases, and 6 bases lay outside the gene matches.

The sample holds one count of this clone. J is TRBJ2-2 and V is TRBV5-4, with 8 bases aligning to TRBD2. Germline loops: CDR1 SGHNT, CDR2 YYREEE (reference sequence). The CDR3 is 14 residues long. Trimming cost V 5 bases and J 4 bases; bases outside gene matches: 4. The CDR3 coding sequence is TGTGCCAGCAGGCCCGGGACTAGCACCGGGGAGCTGTTTTTT. Encoded protein: CASRPGTSTGELFF.

This chain joins TRBV6-1 and TRBJ1-1; possibly TRBD1 for D (5 bases). CDR3 length: 12 residues. V was cut by 5 bases and J by 10 bases, with 14 bases left in between. Germline V gene sequence: CDR1 MNHNS, CDR2 SASEGT. This chain's CDR3 is CASSYDSWGAFF. In DNA, the CDR3 is TGTGCCAGCAGTTATGACAGTTGGGGAGCTTTCTTT.

The chain uses TRBV6-1 and TRBJ2-1; weak D call: TRBD1 (5 bases). The CDR3 spans 14 residues. V lost 5 bases to trimming and J lost 6 bases, with 14 bases between them. CDR1 MNHNS and CDR2 SASEGT come from the germline V gene. CDR3 loop: CASSPPGRVNEQFF. The CDR3, as DNA: TGTGCCAGCAGTCCACCGGGCAGGGTCAATGAGCAGTTCTTC.

The V call is TRBV6-1, the J call TRBJ2-3; the match to TRBD1 covers 9 bases. In germline, CDR1 is MNHNS, CDR2 SASEGT. This CDR3 has 14 amino acids. V trimming: 5 bases; J trimming: 4 bases; junction bases outside the gene matches: 4. In DNA, the CDR3 is TGTGCCAGCAGTCTGGACAGGGGTGCAGATACGCAGTATTTT. Protein: CASSLDRGADTQYF.

Only one count was recorded for this clone. J is TRBJ2-1 and V is TRBV10-2; perhaps TRBD2 as D (7 bases). In germline, CDR1 is WSHSY, CDR2 SAAADI. The CDR3 runs 12 residues. The V end lost 6 bases, the J end lost 11 bases, and 14 bases lay between the germline ends. CDR3 sequence reads: CASRGGGCKQFF. CDR3 sequence (DNA): TGCGCCAGCAGAGGGGGGGGATGTAAGCAGTTCTTC.

The genes are TRBV13 and TRBJ1-6; 7 bases are a match to TRBD1. J gave up 6 bases and V 1 base, and 3 bases lay outside the gene matches. This CDR3 spans 15 amino acids. Germline CDR1 PRHDT, CDR2 FYEKMQ (reference sequence). Here the CDR3 DNA reads TGTGCCAGCAGCTTAGCCAGGGGGGCTAATTCACCCCTCCACTTT. The encoded protein is CASSLARGANSPLHF. The full variable domain, completed using reference TRBV13 and TRBJ1-6, is AAGVIQSPRHLIKEKRETATLKCYPIPRHDTVYWYQQGPGQDPQFLISFYEKMQSDKGSIPDRFSAQQFSDYHSELNMSSLELGDSALYFCASSLARGANSPLHFGNGTRLTVT.

The chain has TRBV7-9 and TRBJ1-6, with unresolved D. The ends were cut back, 5 bases at V and 9 bases at J, with 14 bases in the middle. The germline V gene encodes CDR1 SEHNR and CDR2 FQNEAQ (reference sequence). The CDR3 spans 14 residues. CDR3 region: CASSAEPIGSPLHF. CDR3 bases: TGTGCCAGCAGCGCTGAACCGATCGGTTCACCCCTCCACTTT.

This rearrangement joins TRBV7-9 to TRBJ2-5, with a possible D match to TRBD1 (7 bases). The CDR3 loop spans 18 amino acids. Trimming removed 0 bases at V and 6 bases at J, with 23 bases between. Germline lookup yields CDR1 SEHNR and CDR2 FQNEAQ (reference sequence). DNA of the CDR3: TGTGCCAGCAGCTTAGCCTATAGAGGAGGACAGGCGGGAAAGACCCAGTACTTC. The encoded protein is CASSLAYRGGQAGKTQYF.

This clone was counted between two and nine times. This rearrangement joins TRBV9 to TRBJ2-2; 9 bases agree with TRBD1. This CDR3 has 16 amino acids. CDR1 is SGDLS and CDR2 is YYNGEE in the germline V gene. V shed 4 bases and J 1 base; nucleotides not matched to a gene: 5. CDR3 loop: CASSPGTGRNTGELFF. For the CDR3, the DNA is TGTGCCAGCAGCCCCGGGACAGGGAGGAACACCGGGGAGCTGTTTTTT.

J is TRBJ2-1 and V is TRBV5-6; 10 bases fit TRBD2. The germline V gene has CDR1 SGHDT and CDR2 YYEEEE. The CDR3 totals 15 residues. V shed 4 bases, J shed 10 bases, and the junction held 11 bases outside the gene matches. The CDR3 loop is CASSLILAGAGEQFF. The CDR3 DNA is TGTGCCAGCAGCCTTATTCTAGCGGGAGCGGGGGAGCAGTTCTTC.

The chain carries TRBV28 and TRBJ2-7; TRBD1 aligns across 7 bases. The length of the CDR3 is 14 residues. The V gene's germline CDR1 is MDHEN and CDR2 SYDVKM. J was trimmed by 0 bases and V by 6 bases; bases with no gene match: 5. The CDR3 DNA follows: TGTGCCAGCAGAGAGGGGACAGTCTCCTACGAGCAGTACTTC. Translated: CASREGTVSYEQYF.

The chain links TRBV29-1 to TRBJ2-1; 10 bases fit TRBD1. V shed 6 bases, J shed 0 bases, and the junction held 11 bases outside the gene matches. Germline V gene lookup returns CDR1 SQVTM and CDR2 ANQGSEA. The CDR3 runs 17 residues. The CDR3 bases are TGCAGCGTCAACTCCGGGACAGGGGAAGGCTCCTACAATGAGCAGTTCTTC. It is translated as CSVNSGTGEGSYNEQFF.

The chain joins TRBV27 to TRBJ2-7, with 8 bases aligning to TRBD2. CDR1 and CDR2 from the germline V gene are MNHEY and SMNVEV (reference sequence). V shed 2 bases, J shed 3 bases, and the junction held 15 bases outside the gene matches. The CDR3 is made up of 18 amino acids. The CDR3 region is CASSLRPPTSGRLYEQYF. CDR3 bases: TGTGCCAGCAGTTTAAGGCCCCCCACGAGCGGGAGACTCTACGAGCAGTACTTC.

This clone was counted between two and nine times. V gene TRBV9 combines with J gene TRBJ1-1, with 7 bases fitting TRBD1. Germline V gene sequence: CDR1 SGDLS, CDR2 YYNGEE. CDR3 size: 16 residues. With 0 bases clipped from V and 5 bases from J, the junction kept 10 bases outside the gene matches. CDR3 DNA sequence: TGTGCCAGCAGCGTAGGAGGGGGCTCGGTAAAGACTGAAGCTTTCTTT. Its protein product is CASSVGGGSVKTEAFF.

The J gene is TRBJ1-4, the V gene TRBV18, with D possibly being TRBD1 (5 bases). This CDR3 has 15 residues. The germline gives CDR1 KGHSH, CDR2 LQKENI. V was pared by 2 bases and J by 3 bases, with 10 bases between. CDR3 in DNA: TGTGCCAGCTCACCAAGGTCAGGGCCTAATGAAAAACTGTTTTTT. Encoded protein: CASSPRSGPNEKLFF.

The rearrangement links TRBV2 to TRBJ2-5, with D perhaps matching TRBD1 (6 bases). CDR3 length: 13 amino acids. The germline V gene has CDR1 SNHLY and CDR2 FYNNEI. V gave up 3 bases and J gave up 2 bases, with 7 bases separating them. CDR3 in amino acids: CASSEDSQETQYF. DNA of the CDR3: TGTGCCAGCAGTGAGGACAGTCAAGAGACCCAGTACTTC.